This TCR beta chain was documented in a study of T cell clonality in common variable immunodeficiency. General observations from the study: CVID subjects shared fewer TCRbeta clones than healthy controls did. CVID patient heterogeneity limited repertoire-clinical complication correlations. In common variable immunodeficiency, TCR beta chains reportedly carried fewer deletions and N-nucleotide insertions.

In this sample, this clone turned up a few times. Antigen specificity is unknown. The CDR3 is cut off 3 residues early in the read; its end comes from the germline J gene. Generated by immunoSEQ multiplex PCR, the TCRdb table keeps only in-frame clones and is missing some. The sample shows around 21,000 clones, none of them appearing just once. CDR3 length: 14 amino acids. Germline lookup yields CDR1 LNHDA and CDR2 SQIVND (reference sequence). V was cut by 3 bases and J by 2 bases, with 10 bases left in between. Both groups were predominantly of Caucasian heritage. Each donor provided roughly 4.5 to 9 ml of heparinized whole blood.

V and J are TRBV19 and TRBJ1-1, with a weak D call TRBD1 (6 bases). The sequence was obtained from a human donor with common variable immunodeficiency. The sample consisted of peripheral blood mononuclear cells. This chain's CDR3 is CASSIGTSNTEAFF. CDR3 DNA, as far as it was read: TGTGCCAGTAGTATCGGGACAAGTAACACTGAA.